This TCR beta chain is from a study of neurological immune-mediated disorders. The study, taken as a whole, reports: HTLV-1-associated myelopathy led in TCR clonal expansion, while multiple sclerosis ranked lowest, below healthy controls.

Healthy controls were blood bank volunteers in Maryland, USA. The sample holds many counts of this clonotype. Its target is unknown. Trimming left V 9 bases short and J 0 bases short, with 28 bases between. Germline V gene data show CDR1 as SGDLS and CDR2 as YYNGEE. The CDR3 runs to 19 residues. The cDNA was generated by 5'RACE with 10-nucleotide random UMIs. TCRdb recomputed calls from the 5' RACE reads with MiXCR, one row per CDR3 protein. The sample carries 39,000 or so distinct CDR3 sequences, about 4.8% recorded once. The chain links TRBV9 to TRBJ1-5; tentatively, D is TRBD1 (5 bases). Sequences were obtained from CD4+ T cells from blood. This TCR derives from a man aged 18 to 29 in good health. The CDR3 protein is CAIPPSGTLRHYSNQPQHF. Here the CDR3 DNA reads TGTGCCATCCCACCATCCGGGACTCTCAGGCATTATAGCAATCAGCCCCAGCATTTT. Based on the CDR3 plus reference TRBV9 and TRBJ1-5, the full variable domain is DSGVTQTPKHLITATGQRVTLRCSPRSGDLSVYWYQQSLDQGLQFLIQYYNGEERAKGNILERFSAQQFPDLHSELNLSSLELGDSALYFCAIPPSGTLRHYSNQPQHFGDGTRLSIL.